These T cell receptor beta chains were read from a single sample in a study of blood T cell repertoires in COVID-19. The method was immunoSEQ multiplex PCR; TCRdb's version includes in-frame clones alone and lacks a portion of them. This table holds roughly 34,000 clones, 60% to 80% found once. The specimen was peripheral blood. These receptors were collected from a man older than 75 with acute or convalescent COVID-19. CDR3s include the opening cysteine and the closing phenylalanine or tryptophan. A D gene is named only where the DNA matches it firmly. Clone sizes are given selectively: once, few, many, or a class where the clone is expanded.

>TRBV6-5|TRBD1|few|TRBJ1-1
CASTRQGSYTEAFF
TGTGCCAGCACCAGACAGGGAAGTTACACTGAAGCTTTCTTT
>TRBV2|NA|NA|TRBJ2-3
CASRIRELATDTQYF
TGTGCCAGCAGAATCCGGGAGCTAGCCACTGATACGCAGTATTTT
>TRBV7-9|NA|NA|TRBJ1-4
CASSLPGRDNEKLFF
TGTGCCAGCAGCTTACCCGGCAGGGATAATGAAAAACTGTTTTTT
>TRBV5-8|TRBD2|once|TRBJ2-3
CASSPHLSGSATDTQYF
TGTGCCAGCAGCCCCCACCTCAGCGGGAGCGCGACAGATACGCAGTATTTT
>TRBV5-1|NA|NA|TRBJ1-3
CASSRGQAGNTIYF
TGCGCCAGCAGCCGTGGACAAGCTGGAAACACCATATATTTT
>TRBV7-2|NA|NA|TRBJ2-7
CASSLGAPVAYEQYF
TGTGCCAGCAGCTTAGGGGCGCCGGTTGCCTACGAGCAGTACTTC
>TRBV5-5|TRBD2|NA|TRBJ2-3
CASSREPGGRLDTQYF
TGTGCCAGCAGCAGGGAGCCGGGGGGGCGGTTAGATACGCAGTATTTT
>TRBV5-5|NA|NA|TRBJ2-7
CASSLATGDPYEQYF
TGTGCCAGCAGCTTGGCGACAGGAGACCCCTACGAGCAGTACTTC
>TRBV6-5|TRBD1|NA|TRBJ1-6
CASSPRDRVSPLHF
TGTGCCAGCAGCCCCAGGGACAGGGTGTCACCCCTCCACTTT
>TRBV9|NA|NA|TRBJ1-1
CASSASSRNTEAFF
TGTGCCAGCAGCGCAAGCTCCCGGAACACTGAAGCTTTCTTT
>TRBV11-2|TRBD2|few|TRBJ2-2
CASTRTSGRTRNTGELFF
TGTGCCAGCACCCGGACTAGCGGGAGAACTCGGAACACCGGGGAGCTGTTTTTT
>TRBV18|TRBD2|NA|TRBJ2-7
CASSPPGLAGGPSEQYF
TGTGCCAGCTCACCACCGGGACTAGCGGGAGGGCCATCCGAGCAGTACTTC
>TRBV5-1|NA|NA|TRBJ1-6
CASSPVEGVGLNSPLHF
TGCGCCAGCAGCCCGGTAGAAGGGGTTGGGCTTAATTCACCCCTCCACTTT
>TRBV12-5|TRBD1|once|TRBJ2-3
CASQGQFQTDTQYF
TGTGCTAGTCAGGGACAGTTTCAGACAGATACGCAGTATTTT
>TRBV2|TRBD2|NA|TRBJ2-7
CASTDRAGGHEQYF
TGTGCCAGCACGGATCGGGCGGGGGGCCACGAGCAGTACTTC
>TRBV5-1|NA|NA|TRBJ2-4
CASSLEGGSAKNIQYF
TGCGCCAGCAGCTTGGAAGGGGGATCAGCCAAAAACATTCAGTACTTC
>TRBV5-5|NA|NA|TRBJ1-6
CASSPFTDNSPLHF
TGTGCCAGCAGCCCTTTTACAGATAATTCACCCCTCCACTTT
>TRBV6-2/TRBV6-3|TRBD2|NA|TRBJ2-5
CASSLGLAAGASETQYF
TGTGCCAGCAGCCTCGGACTAGCGGCCGGAGCGTCGGAGACCCAGTACTTC
>TRBV10-3|TRBD1|NA|TRBJ1-4
CAISERAGGREKLFF
TGTGCCATCAGTGAAAGGGCAGGGGGACGGGAAAAACTGTTTTTT
>TRBV15|TRBD1|few|TRBJ1-2
CATSRDQGVSTF
TGTGCCACCAGCAGAGATCAGGGGGTCTCCACCTTC
>TRBV6-4|NA|NA|TRBJ1-2
CASYSRGQPPNYGYTF
TGTGCCAGCTATAGCAGGGGCCAACCCCCTAACTATGGCTACACCTTC
>TRBV28|NA|few|TRBJ2-3
CASSRWAGSTDTQYF
TGTGCCAGCAGCCGGTGGGCGGGGTCCACAGATACGCAGTATTTT
>TRBV6-5|TRBD1|NA|TRBJ1-6
CASTWDRGNSPLHF
TGTGCCAGCACCTGGGACAGGGGGAATTCACCCCTCCACTTT
>TRBV19|TRBD1|NA|TRBJ2-2
CASSMRTGINTGELFF
TGTGCCAGTAGTATGCGGACAGGGATAAACACCGGGGAGCTGTTTTTT
>TRBV7-6|NA|NA|TRBJ1-6
CASSLEGARNSPLHF
TGTGCCAGCAGCTTAGAAGGGGCAAGGAATTCACCCCTCCACTTT
>TRBV11-3|NA|once|TRBJ2-2
CASSTRQAGELFF
TGTGCCAGCAGCACCCGACAGGCCGGGGAGCTGTTTTTT
>TRBV3-1/TRBV3-2|TRBD2|NA|TRBJ2-7
CASSQEFRGLGDYEQYF
TGTGCCAGCAGCCAAGAGTTCCGGGGACTAGGGGACTACGAGCAGTACTTC
>TRBV4-1|TRBD1|NA|TRBJ2-3
CASSQPRQGAGGDTQYF
TGCGCCAGCAGCCAACCCAGACAGGGGGCGGGAGGAGATACGCAGTATTTT
>TRBV7-6|TRBD2|NA|TRBJ2-3
CASSSPGLAGGRTDTQYF
TGTGCCAGCAGCTCTCCGGGACTAGCGGGAGGAAGAACAGATACGCAGTATTTT
>TRBV11-2|TRBD1|NA|TRBJ2-7
CASSTSGQVYYEQYF
TGTGCCAGCAGCACCTCGGGACAGGTATATTACGAGCAGTACTTC
>TRBV5-6|TRBD2|NA|TRBJ2-1
CASSLGGTSGSIYNEQFF
TGTGCCAGCAGCTTGGGGGGGACTAGCGGGAGTATATACAATGAGCAGTTCTTC
>TRBV6-2/TRBV6-3|TRBD1|NA|TRBJ2-7
CASSSAGQGGYEQYF
TGTGCCAGCAGTTCCGCGGGACAGGGAGGCTACGAGCAGTACTTC
>TRBV7-2|TRBD2|NA|TRBJ2-1
CATNPLPAGGGNEQFF
TGTGCCACCAACCCTCTTCCAGCGGGAGGAGGCAATGAGCAGTTCTTC
>TRBV28|TRBD1|NA|TRBJ1-4
CASSTSGTGGLEKLFF
TGTGCCAGCAGTACCTCCGGGACAGGGGGCCTAGAAAAACTGTTTTTT
>TRBV7-2|NA|NA|TRBJ2-4
CASSLAREQNIQYF
TGTGCCAGCAGCTTAGCGAGGGAGCAAAACATTCAGTACTTC
>TRBV3-1/TRBV3-2|NA|few|TRBJ2-2
CASNRLGAANTGELFF
TGTGCCAGCAACCGTTTAGGAGCGGCGAACACCGGGGAGCTGTTTTTT
>TRBV24-1|NA|once|TRBJ2-7
CATSETDRKPYEQYF
TGTGCCACCAGTGAAACCGACAGGAAACCCTACGAGCAGTACTTC
>TRBV7-2|NA|NA|TRBJ2-2
CASSFLAPNTGELFF
TGTGCCAGCAGCTTTTTGGCCCCGAACACCGGGGAGCTGTTTTTT
>TRBV6-5|TRBD2|NA|TRBJ2-1
CASSKTSGRYNEQFF
TGTGCCAGCAGTAAGACTAGCGGAAGATACAATGAGCAGTTCTTC
>TRBV7-3|TRBD2|NA|TRBJ2-1
CASSLKGAWREEKRNEQFF
TGTGCCAGCAGCTTAAAAGGTGCCTGGCGGGAGGAAAAACGCAATGAGCAGTTCTTC
>TRBV7-3|NA|NA|TRBJ2-5
CASSLMQGETQYF
TGTGCCAGCAGCTTAATGCAGGGAGAGACCCAGTACTTC
>TRBV6-5|NA|NA|TRBJ1-2
CASSYQDGGYTF
TGTGCCAGCAGTTATCAGGATGGTGGCTACACCTTC
>TRBV7-2|NA|NA|TRBJ2-5
CASSLTRLETQYF
TGTGCCAGCAGCTTAACTAGACTCGAGACCCAGTACTTC
>TRBV28|TRBD1|NA|TRBJ1-5
CASTLGRGLAYSNQPQHF
TGTGCCAGCACTCTGGGCAGGGGGCTCGCTTATAGCAATCAGCCCCAGCATTTT
>TRBV27|TRBD1|NA|TRBJ2-7
CASSRPGQDDEQYF
TGTGCCAGCAGTCGTCCGGGACAGGACGACGAGCAGTACTTC
>TRBV10-3|TRBD1|NA|TRBJ2-5
CAISESWNRGEETQYF
TGTGCCATCAGTGAGAGTTGGAACAGGGGGGAAGAGACCCAGTACTTC
>TRBV6-2/TRBV6-3|TRBD1|NA|TRBJ2-2
CASSTRQGAGTGELFF
TGTGCCAGCAGTACCAGACAGGGGGCGGGTACCGGGGAGCTGTTTTTT
>TRBV21-1|NA|once|TRBJ2-1
CASSKGQLGRTFYNEQFF
TGTGCCAGCAGCAAAGGGCAGTTAGGGAGAACCTTCTACAATGAGCAGTTCTTC
>TRBV25-1|NA|NA|TRBJ1-1
CATAGNTEAFF
TGTGCCACCGCAGGGAACACTGAAGCTTTCTTT
>TRBV27|TRBD1|NA|TRBJ1-2
CASSYRQGGDINYGYTF
TGTGCCAGCAGTTATCGACAGGGGGGGGATATTAACTATGGCTACACCTTC
>TRBV14|TRBD2|NA|TRBJ2-3
CASSRTSGRTDTQYF
TGTGCCAGCAGCCGGACTAGCGGGAGAACAGATACGCAGTATTTT
>TRBV27|NA|NA|TRBJ1-2
CASSFMGRVGGYTF
TGTGCCAGCAGTTTTATGGGCAGGGTTGGTGGCTACACCTTC
>TRBV18|NA|NA|TRBJ1-1
CASSLLRVMNTEAFF
TGTGCCAGCTCACTACTCAGGGTTATGAACACTGAAGCTTTCTTT
>TRBV29-1|NA|NA|TRBJ2-3
CSFGTTGGLRDTQYF
TGCAGCTTCGGCACTACCGGGGGGCTAAGGGATACGCAGTATTTT
>TRBV6-5|NA|once|TRBJ1-5
CASSYSGRGNQPQHF
TGTGCCAGCAGTTACTCGGGCAGGGGAAATCAGCCCCAGCATTTT
>TRBV14|NA|NA|TRBJ2-7
CASNLSPGYEQYF
TGTGCCAGCAATCTCTCACCGGGCTACGAGCAGTACTTC
>TRBV20-1|TRBD2|NA|TRBJ2-7
CSASEGASGREQYF
TGCAGTGCTAGTGAGGGGGCTAGCGGGAGGGAGCAGTACTTC
>TRBV28|NA|NA|TRBJ1-1
CASGLWTAGTEAFF
TGTGCCAGCGGCCTATGGACAGCTGGCACTGAAGCTTTCTTT
>TRBV3-1/TRBV3-2|NA|NA|TRBJ1-6
CASSQNRRSYNSPLHF
TGTGCCAGCAGCCAGAACAGGCGCTCCTATAATTCACCCCTCCACTTT
>TRBV5-4|NA|NA|TRBJ2-7
CASSQPPGYEQYF
TGTGCCAGCAGCCAACCGCCAGGCTACGAGCAGTACTTC